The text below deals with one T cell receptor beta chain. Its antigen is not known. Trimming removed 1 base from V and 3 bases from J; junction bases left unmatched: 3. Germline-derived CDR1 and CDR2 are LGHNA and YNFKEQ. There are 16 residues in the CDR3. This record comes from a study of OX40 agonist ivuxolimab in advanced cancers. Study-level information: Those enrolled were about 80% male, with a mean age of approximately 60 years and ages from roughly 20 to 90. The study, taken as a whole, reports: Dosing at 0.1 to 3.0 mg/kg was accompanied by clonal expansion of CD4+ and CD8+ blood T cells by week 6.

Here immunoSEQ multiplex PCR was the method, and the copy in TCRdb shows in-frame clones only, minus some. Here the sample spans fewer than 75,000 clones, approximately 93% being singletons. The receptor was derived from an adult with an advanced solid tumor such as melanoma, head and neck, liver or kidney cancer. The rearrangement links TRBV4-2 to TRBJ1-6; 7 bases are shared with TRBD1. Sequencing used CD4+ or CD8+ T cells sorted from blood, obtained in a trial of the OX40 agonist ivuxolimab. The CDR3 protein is CASSQGRQGYNSPLHF. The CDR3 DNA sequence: TGTGCCAGCAGCCAAGGGCGACAGGGCTATAATTCACCCCTCCACTTT.